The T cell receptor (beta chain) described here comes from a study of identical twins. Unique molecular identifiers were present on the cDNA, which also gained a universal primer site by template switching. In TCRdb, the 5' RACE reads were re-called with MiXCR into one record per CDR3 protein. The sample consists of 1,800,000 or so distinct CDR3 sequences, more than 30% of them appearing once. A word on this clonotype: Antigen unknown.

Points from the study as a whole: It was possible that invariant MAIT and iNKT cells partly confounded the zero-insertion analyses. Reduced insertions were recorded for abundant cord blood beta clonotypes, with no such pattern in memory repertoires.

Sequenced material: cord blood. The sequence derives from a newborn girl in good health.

This CDR3 is CASSVGSGTIKNIQYF. The CDR3 DNA sequence: TGTGCCAGCAGCGTAGGTAGTGGGACTATAAAAAACATTCAGTACTTC. This rearrangement joins TRBV9 to TRBJ2-4; 7 bases agree with TRBD2. Germline lookup yields CDR1 SGDLS and CDR2 YYNGEE. The CDR3 covers 16 residues. The ends lost 0 bases at V and 4 bases at J; junction bases unmatched: 7.